This record looks at one T cell receptor beta chain sequence and its context. Its specific antigen is unknown. Per-base qualities were not stored, and no clone one base away is much larger. Reading from cysteine to phenylalanine, the CDR3 counts 15 amino acids. CDR3 DNA only is kept here, 45 bases in frame from base 1. Per the germline V gene, SGHTA is the CDR1 and FQGNSA is the CDR2. Germline trimming amounts to 4 bases on V and 6 bases on J, with 8 as the count of junction bases outside the gene matches. What this sample's time point label stands for: about 28 days (+/-7) after the second vaccine dose. AZD1222 recipients whose second dose came at about 4 weeks and those whose second dose came at about 12 weeks were combined into one group, since spike-specific TCR depth and breadth did not differ between the two schedules. Vaccinee samples were obtained from the UK trials COV001 and COV002, which included a single-blind randomized controlled phase 2/3 trial of AZD1222 (ChAdOx1 nCoV-19) in healthy adults. For TCRbeta chain sequencing, PBMC samples from trial participants were taken at day 0 and at day 28 after the second dose.

The CDR3 regions of human TCRbeta chains were subjected to immunosequencing. Concerning the study's data processing: TCRs in the repertoires were matched against a reference library of SARS-CoV-2-specific TCRs that had been generated with the MIRA antigen-specificity platform. Breadth was defined as the fraction of unique TCRs that were SARS-CoV-2-associated. Depth was defined as the fraction of total T cells that were SARS-CoV-2-associated. Using the MIRA data, every spike-specific TCR was mapped to the spike region that the TCR reacted to and assigned to either a CD4 or a CD8 class. Log10-transformed breadth and depth values were compared by one-way ANOVA with Sidak's multiple comparisons tests. TCRdb holds this immuneACCESS table with in-frame rearrangements only. Some clones are missing; in checked studies, unresolved V genes explain under half, and the rest has no known cause. The D gene and trimming were derived from the DNA, and the V and J assignments and clone size from that table. This sample holds about 82,000 clones; roughly 84% were observed only once. The ten largest clonotypes hold 15% to 20% of the sample.

The data belong to a study of T cell responses to AZD1222 COVID-19 vaccine (dated by TCRdb to the early 2020s). With regard to the full study: TCR sequencing covered some 240 trial participants: roughly 200 given two doses of AZD1222 and 26 given two doses of MenACWY control vaccine. Trial participants were enrolled into age subgroups of 18-55, 56-69 and 70-plus years, which contained approximately 150, 30 and 60 TCR-sequenced participants, respectively.

Paper-wide results and their limitations: In the small 56-69-year group, the increase in depth fell short of significance, most likely because of low power. Epitopes outside the regions mutated in the B.1.351 and B.1.1.7 variants were reportedly recognized by nearly half of the unique spike-specific TCRs. Because no samples from the day 14 peak response were available, repertoires could be characterized only after the peak T cell response. Vaccine-associated CD4 TCRs spanned the whole spike protein, with dominant responses in regions 160-218 and 743-854. Most participants were white British and females outnumbered males, and the authors suggested that clonal diversity may have been underestimated. Only six or seven AZD1222 recipients were SARS-CoV-2 seropositive at baseline, limiting conclusions about previously exposed vaccinees. A significant rise in spike-specific TCR breadth and depth was observed after two AZD1222 doses relative to day 0 and relative to MenACWY recipients.

The specimen was peripheral blood, collected 28 days after the second AZD1222 dose. The receptor was derived from an adult who received the AZD1222 COVID-19 vaccine. Recombination joined TRBV7-2 with TRBJ2-7; 11 of the junction bases match TRBD2. CDR3 region: CASSSDSGGAIEQYF. The DNA sequence is as follows: TGTGCCAGCAGCTCCGATAGCGGGGGGGCCATCGAGCAGTACTTC.